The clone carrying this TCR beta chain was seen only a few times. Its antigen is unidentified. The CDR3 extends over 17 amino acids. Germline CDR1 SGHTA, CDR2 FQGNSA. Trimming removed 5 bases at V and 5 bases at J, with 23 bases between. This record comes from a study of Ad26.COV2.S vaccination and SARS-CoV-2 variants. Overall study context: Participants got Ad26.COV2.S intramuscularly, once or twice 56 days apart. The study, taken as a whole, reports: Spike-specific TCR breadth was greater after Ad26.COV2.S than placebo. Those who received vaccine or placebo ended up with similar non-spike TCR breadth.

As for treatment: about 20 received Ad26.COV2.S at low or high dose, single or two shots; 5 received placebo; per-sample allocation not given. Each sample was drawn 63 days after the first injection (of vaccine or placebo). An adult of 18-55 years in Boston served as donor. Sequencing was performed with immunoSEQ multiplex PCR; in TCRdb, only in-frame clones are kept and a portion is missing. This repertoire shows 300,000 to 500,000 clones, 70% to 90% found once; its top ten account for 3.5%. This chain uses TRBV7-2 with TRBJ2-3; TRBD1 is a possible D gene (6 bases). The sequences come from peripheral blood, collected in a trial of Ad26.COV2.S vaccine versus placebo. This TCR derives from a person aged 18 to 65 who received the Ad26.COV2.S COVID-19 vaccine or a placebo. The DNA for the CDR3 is TGTGCCAGCAGCCCCACCCCAAGGGGGATGGTGGGAGATACGCAGTATTTT. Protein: CASSPTPRGMVGDTQYF.